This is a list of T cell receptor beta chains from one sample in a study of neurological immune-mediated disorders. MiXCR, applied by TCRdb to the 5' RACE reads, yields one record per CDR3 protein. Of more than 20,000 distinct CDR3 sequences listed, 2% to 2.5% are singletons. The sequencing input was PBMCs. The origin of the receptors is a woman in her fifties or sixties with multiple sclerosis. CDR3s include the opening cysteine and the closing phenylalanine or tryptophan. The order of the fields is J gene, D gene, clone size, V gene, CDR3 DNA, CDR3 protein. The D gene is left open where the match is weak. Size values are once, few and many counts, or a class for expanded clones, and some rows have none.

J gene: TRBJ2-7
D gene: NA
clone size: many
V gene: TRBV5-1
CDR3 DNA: TGCGCCAGCAGCTTGATGGGGGGTTCCTACGAGCAGTACTTC
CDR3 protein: CASSLMGGSYEQYF

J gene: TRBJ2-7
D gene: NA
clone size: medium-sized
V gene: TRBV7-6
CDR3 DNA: TGTGCCAGCAGCTTATCAAGGGCCAGCCACTACGAGCAGTACTTC
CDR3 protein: CASSLSRASHYEQYF

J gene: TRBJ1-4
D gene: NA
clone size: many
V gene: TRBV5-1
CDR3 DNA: TGCGCCAGCAGCTTGGTTGGGGTTACTGAAAAACTGTTTTTT
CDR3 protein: CASSLVGVTEKLFF

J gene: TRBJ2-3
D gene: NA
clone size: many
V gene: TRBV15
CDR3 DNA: TGTGCCACCAGCAGAGATCTCGTGAGCACAGATACGCAGTATTTT
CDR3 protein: CATSRDLVSTDTQYF

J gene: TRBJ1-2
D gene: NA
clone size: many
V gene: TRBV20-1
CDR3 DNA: TGCAGTGCTACTCCAAGGGCAGGAGGCTTATCTGGGGGCTACACCTTC
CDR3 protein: CSATPRAGGLSGGYTF

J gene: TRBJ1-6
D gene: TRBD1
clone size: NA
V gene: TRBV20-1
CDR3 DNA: TGCAGTGCAATGGGGACAGGGGATAATTCACCCCTCCACTTT
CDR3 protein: CSAMGTGDNSPLHF

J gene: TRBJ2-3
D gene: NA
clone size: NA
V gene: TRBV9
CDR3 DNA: TGTGCCAGCAGTTCAAGAGGGAGTGTGGCAGATACGCAGTATTTT
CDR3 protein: CASSSRGSVADTQYF

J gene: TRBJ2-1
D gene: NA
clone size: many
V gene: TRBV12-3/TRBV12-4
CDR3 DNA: TGTGCCAGCAGTTTTGCGGGAATATACAATGAGCAGTTCTTC
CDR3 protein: CASSFAGIYNEQFF

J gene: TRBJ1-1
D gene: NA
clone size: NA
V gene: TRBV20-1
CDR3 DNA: TGCAGTGCCAGAGTGGGGGGTCCGAACACTGAAGCTTTCTTT
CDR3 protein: CSARVGGPNTEAFF

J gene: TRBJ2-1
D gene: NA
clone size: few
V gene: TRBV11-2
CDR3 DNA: TGTGCCAGCAGCCCACGTGTGGGGTCGGAGCAGTTCTTC
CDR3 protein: CASSPRVGSEQFF

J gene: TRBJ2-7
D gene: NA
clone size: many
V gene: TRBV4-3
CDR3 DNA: TGCGCCAGCAGCCCCCGACAGACCTACGAGCAGTACTTC
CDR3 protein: CASSPRQTYEQYF

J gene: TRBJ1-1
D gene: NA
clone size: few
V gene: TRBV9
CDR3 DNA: TGTGCCAGCAGCCCCCCGGGAAACATGAACACTGAAGCTTTCTTT
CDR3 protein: CASSPPGNMNTEAFF

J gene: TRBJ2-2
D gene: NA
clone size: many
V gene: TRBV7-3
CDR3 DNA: TGTGCCAGCAGCCCTTCGGCCGGGGAGCTGTTTTTT
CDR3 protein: CASSPSAGELFF

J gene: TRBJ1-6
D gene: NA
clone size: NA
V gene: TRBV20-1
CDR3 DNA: TGCAGTGCTAGCGTCGGGGGCGCCTCGTATAATTCCCCCCTCCACTTT
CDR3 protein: CSASVGGASYNSPLHF

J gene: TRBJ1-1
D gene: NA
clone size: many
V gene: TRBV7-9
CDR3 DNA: TGTGCCAGCAGCCGCCAGGCTTTGGTCACTGAAGCTTTCTTT
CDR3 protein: CASSRQALVTEAFF

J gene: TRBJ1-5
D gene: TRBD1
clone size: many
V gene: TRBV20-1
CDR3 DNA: TGCAGTGCTAGCAGGGGGCCCGATCAGCCCCAGCATTTT
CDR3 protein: CSASRGPDQPQHF

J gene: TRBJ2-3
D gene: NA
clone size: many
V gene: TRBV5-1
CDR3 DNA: TGCGCCAGCAGCGGACACACAGATACGCAGTATTTT
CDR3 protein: CASSGHTDTQYF

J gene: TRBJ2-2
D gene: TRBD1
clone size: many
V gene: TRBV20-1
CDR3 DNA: TGCAGTGCTAGAGACAGGGGGCTTGGCACCGGGGAGCTGTTTTTT
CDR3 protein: CSARDRGLGTGELFF

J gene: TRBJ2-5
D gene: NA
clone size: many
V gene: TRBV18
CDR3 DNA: TGTGCCAGCTCCGTTCAAATAGCGGAGACCCAGTACTTC
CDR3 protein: CASSVQIAETQYF

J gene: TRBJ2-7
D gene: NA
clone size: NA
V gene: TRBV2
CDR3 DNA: TGTGCCAGCAGTGAAAACGTGGGAGGTTCCCCCGAGCAGTACTTC
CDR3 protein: CASSENVGGSPEQYF

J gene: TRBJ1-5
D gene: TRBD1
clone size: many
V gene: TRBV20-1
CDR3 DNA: TGCAGTGCCTCGACAGGGGATAGCAATCAGCCCCAGAATTTT
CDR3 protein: CSASTGDSNQPQNF

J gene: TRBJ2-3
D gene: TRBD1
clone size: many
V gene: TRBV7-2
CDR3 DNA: TGTGCCAGCAGCTTGACAGGGGGCACAGATACGCAGTATTTT
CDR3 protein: CASSLTGGTDTQYF

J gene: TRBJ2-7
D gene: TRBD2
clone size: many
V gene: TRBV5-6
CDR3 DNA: TGTGCCAGCAGCCCGACGGGACTAGCGGGATCAATTTCCTACGAGCAGTACTTC
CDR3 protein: CASSPTGLAGSISYEQYF

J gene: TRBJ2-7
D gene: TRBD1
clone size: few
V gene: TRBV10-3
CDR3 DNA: TGTGCCATCAGGACCCGGACAGGGTCGGACGACGAGCAGTACTTC
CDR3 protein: CAIRTRTGSDDEQYF

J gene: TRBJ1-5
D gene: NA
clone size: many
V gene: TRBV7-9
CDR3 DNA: TGTGCCAGCAGCTTGGGGTTGAGGCAGCCCCAGCATTTT
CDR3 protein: CASSLGLRQPQHF

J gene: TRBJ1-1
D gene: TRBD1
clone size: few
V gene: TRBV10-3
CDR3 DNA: TGTGCCATCACTCGATCGGGACAGGAAGCTTTCTTT
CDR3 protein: CAITRSGQEAFF

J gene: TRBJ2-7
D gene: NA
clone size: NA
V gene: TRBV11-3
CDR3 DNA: TGTGCCAGCAGCTTAGATCTCGGTGGACAGTCGGGAGAGCAGTACTTC
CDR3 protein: CASSLDLGGQSGEQYF

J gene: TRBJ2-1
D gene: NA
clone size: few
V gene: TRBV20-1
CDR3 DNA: TGCAGTGCTAGGAGTCAGGGTGTAAGCTATGAGCAGTTCTTC
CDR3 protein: CSARSQGVSYEQFF

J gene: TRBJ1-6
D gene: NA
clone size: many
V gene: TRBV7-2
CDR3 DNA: TGTGCCAGCAGCCTTTACAGACAGGCTCCCCTCCACTTT
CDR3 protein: CASSLYRQAPLHF

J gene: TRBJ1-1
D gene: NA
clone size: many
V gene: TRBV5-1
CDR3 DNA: TGCGCCAGCAGCTTCAAACAGAACACTGAAGCTTTCTTT
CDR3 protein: CASSFKQNTEAFF

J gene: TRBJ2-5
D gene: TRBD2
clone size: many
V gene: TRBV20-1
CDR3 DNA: TGCAGTGCTAGCGCTCGGCGGGGGGGCCCAGAGACCCAGTACTTC
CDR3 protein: CSASARRGGPETQYF

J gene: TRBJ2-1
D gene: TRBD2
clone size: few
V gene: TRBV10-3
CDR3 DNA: TGTGCCACCGGGAGGACTAGCGGTTTCAATGAGCAGTTCTTC
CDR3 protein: CATGRTSGFNEQFF

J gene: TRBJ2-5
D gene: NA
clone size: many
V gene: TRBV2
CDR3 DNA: TGTGCCAGCACCCCCGGGGGCCTGGGGACCCAGTACTTC
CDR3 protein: CASTPGGLGTQYF

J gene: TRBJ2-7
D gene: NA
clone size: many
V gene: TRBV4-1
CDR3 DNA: TGCGCCAGCAGCCATCCCCCACAAGGTTTCTACGAGCAGTACTTC
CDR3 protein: CASSHPPQGFYEQYF

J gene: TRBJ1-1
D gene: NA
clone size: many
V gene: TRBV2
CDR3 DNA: TGTGCCAGCAGCCTAAATGTTCAGAGTGGTGCTTTCTTT
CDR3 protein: CASSLNVQSGAFF

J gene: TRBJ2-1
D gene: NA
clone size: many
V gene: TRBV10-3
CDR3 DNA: TGTGCCATCAGTGATAACAGGCTCCAGTTCTTC
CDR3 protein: CAISDNRLQFF

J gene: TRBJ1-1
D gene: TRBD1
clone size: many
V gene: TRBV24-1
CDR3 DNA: TGTGCCACCAGTGATTCGGGACAGGGGACGAACACTGAAGCTTTCTTT
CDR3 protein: CATSDSGQGTNTEAFF

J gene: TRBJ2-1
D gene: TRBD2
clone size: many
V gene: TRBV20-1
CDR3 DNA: TGCAGTGCTCCCGAGGGGCTAGCGGGGGAAGAGCAGTTCTTC
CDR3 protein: CSAPEGLAGEEQFF

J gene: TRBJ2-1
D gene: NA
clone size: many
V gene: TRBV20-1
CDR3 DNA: TGCAGTGCTTATCCTGCAGGGGGAAGCGGGAGTAACAATGAGCAGTTCTTC
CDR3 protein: CSAYPAGGSGSNNEQFF

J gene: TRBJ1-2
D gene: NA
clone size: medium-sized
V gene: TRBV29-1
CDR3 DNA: TGCAGCGTTGAAGACACAGGATATTACACCTTC
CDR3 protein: CSVEDTGYYTF

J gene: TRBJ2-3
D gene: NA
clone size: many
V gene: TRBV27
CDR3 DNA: TGTGCCAGCAGTTACAGGGACGACGCAGATACGCAGTATTTT
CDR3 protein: CASSYRDDADTQYF

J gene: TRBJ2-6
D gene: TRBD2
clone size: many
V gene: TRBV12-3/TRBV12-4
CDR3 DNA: TGTGCCAGCAGTCCTCAGCGGGGCCTATACTCTGGGGCCAACGTCCTGACTTTC
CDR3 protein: CASSPQRGLYSGANVLTF

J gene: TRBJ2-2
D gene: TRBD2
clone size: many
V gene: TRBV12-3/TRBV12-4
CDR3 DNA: TGTGCCAGCAGTTTAGCTGGACTAGTCACCGGGGAGCTGTTTTTT
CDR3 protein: CASSLAGLVTGELFF

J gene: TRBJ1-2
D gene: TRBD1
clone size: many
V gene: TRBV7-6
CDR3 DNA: TGTGCCAGCAGCTCTCTAGGAGAACAGGGGGCTCGGGGCTACACCTTC
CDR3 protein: CASSSLGEQGARGYTF

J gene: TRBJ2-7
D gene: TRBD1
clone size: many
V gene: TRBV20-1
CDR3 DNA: TGCAGTGCTAGGGACAGGGTGAGGGCACAGTACGAGCAGTACTTC
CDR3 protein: CSARDRVRAQYEQYF

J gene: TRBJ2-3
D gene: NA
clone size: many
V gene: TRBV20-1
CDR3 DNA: TGCAGTGCTAGAGACCCCGTTTGGGAGGATACGCAGTATTTT
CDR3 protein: CSARDPVWEDTQYF

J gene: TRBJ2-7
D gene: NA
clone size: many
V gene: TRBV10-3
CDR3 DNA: TGTGCCATCAGTGAGTCATTTCACCGGGGGAGAGAGGGCGAGCAGTACTTC
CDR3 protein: CAISESFHRGREGEQYF

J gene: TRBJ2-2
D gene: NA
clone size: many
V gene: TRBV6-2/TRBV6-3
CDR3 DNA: TGTGCCAGCAGCTACCCCGGACTCCCCACCGGGGAGCTGTTTTTT
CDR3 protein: CASSYPGLPTGELFF

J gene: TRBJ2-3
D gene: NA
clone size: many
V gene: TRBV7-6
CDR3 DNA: TGTGCCAGCAGCCCACTCAAGGGACCAAGCACAGATACGCAGTATTTT
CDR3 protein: CASSPLKGPSTDTQYF

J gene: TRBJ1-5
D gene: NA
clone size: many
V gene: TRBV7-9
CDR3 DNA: TGTGCCAGCAGCCCGAGGGAAGGCAATCAGCCCCAGCATTTT
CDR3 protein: CASSPREGNQPQHF

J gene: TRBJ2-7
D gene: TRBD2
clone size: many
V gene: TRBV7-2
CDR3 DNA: TGTGCCAGCAGCTCCTCTAGCGGGGGCTACGAGCAGTACTTC
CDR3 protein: CASSSSSGGYEQYF

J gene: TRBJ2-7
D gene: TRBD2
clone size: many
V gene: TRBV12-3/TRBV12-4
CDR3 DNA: TGTGCCAGCAGTTTAGTACCCGGGACTAGCGGGAGATCCCTCTACGAGCAGTACTTC
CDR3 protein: CASSLVPGTSGRSLYEQYF

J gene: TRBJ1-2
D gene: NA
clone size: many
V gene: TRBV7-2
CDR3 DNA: TGTGCCAGCAGCCCCCGGTCGGGGGGGGCCTATGGCTACACCTTC
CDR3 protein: CASSPRSGGAYGYTF

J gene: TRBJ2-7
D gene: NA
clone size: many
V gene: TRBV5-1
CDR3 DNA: TGCGCCAGCAGCTTGCGGGATAATCCCTACGAGCAGTACTTC
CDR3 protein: CASSLRDNPYEQYF

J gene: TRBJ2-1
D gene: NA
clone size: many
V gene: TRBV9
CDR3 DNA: TGTGCCAGCGAGGGGGTCCCCAATGAGCAGTTCTTC
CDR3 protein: CASEGVPNEQFF

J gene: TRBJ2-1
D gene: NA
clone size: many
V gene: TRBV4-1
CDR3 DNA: TGCGCCAGCAGCCAACTAGGGGCAGGGTACGATGAGCAGTTCTTC
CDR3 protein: CASSQLGAGYDEQFF

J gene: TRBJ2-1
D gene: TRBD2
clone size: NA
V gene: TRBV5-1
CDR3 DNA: TGCGCCAGCAGCTTGGCACTAGCGGGAGATGAGCAGTTCTTC
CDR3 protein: CASSLALAGDEQFF

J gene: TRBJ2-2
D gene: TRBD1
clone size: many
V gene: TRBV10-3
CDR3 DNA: TGTGCCATCAGTGACCGCGACAGGGTTTACACCGGGGAGCTGTTTTTT
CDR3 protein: CAISDRDRVYTGELFF

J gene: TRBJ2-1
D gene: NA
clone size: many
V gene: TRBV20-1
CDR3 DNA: TGCAGTGCGAGGTACACGGGCAATGAGCAGTTCTTC
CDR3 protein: CSARYTGNEQFF

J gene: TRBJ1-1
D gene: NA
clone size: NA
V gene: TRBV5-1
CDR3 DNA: TGCGCCAGCAGCTTGGGCTGGCAGTCCCCTGAAGCTTTCTTT
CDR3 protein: CASSLGWQSPEAFF